This passage covers 15 T cell receptor beta chains from one sample sequenced in a study of T cells expressing NK-cell markers. No DNA is given; TCRdb re-called the 5' RACE reads and lists each CDR3 protein once. The table lists fewer than 400,000 distinct CDR3 sequences. The material sequenced was blood T cells: a sorted CD56 or NKG2C T cell subset, CD4+ or CD8+ T cells, or bulk PBMC T cells (not recorded which). Receptors were obtained from a woman in her forties or fifties in good health.

The genes are TRBV20-1 and TRBJ2-4; TCRdb's D call, TRBD1, is unchecked because there is no DNA. CDR3 size: 12 residues. Germline V gene data show CDR1 as DFQATT and CDR2 as SNEGSKA (reference sequence). CDR3 sequence reads: CSAGGGTNIQYF.

The chain recombines TRBV6-5 with TRBJ1-1; as DNA is missing, the TRBD1 call by TCRdb cannot be tested. Germline CDR1 is MNHEY and CDR2 is SVGAGI. CDR3 length equals 13 residues. The CDR3 here is CASSPGREIEAFF.

The chain has TRBV20-1 and TRBJ1-3; the TCRdb D gene call, TRBD1, has no DNA to confirm it. The CDR3 is 16 residues long. Germline CDR1 and CDR2: DFQATT and SNEGSKA (reference sequence). The CDR3: CSARDGIRDSRNTIYF.

The chain has TRBV27 and TRBJ2-5; TCRdb lists TRBD1, though no DNA is available to test this call. The germline CDR1 and CDR2 sequences are MNHEY and SMNVEV (reference sequence). The CDR3 sequence is 14 residues long. The CDR3 loop is CASSPPGYQETQYF.

V usage is TRBV6-4 and J usage is TRBJ2-3; no DNA is available, so the TRBD2 call from TCRdb remains unchecked. Germline CDR1 and CDR2: MRHNA and SNTAGT. The CDR3 totals 14 residues. The CDR3 here is CAILRALDTDTQYF.

V gene TRBV20-1 combines with J gene TRBJ2-3; the TRBD2 assignment by TCRdb is unverifiable without DNA. The CDR3 runs to 18 residues. The germline V gene has CDR1 DFQATT and CDR2 SNEGSKA (reference sequence). Here the CDR3 reads CSARDQRAGLSSTDTQYF.

The V gene is TRBV6-1, the J gene TRBJ2-1. The CDR3 is 13 residues long. Germline CDR1 reads MNHNS; CDR2 reads SASEGT. This CDR3 reads CASSTIWVNEQFF.

CDR3 protein: CASSQDRKPSYNEQFF. The rearrangement links TRBV4-1 to TRBJ2-1. The CDR3 length is 16 residues. CDR1 is MGHRA and CDR2 is YSYEKL in the germline V gene.

This chain links TRBV12-3 or TRBV12-4 with TRBJ2-3. CDR3 size: 16 residues. The CDR3 protein is CASSQTGSPSTDTQYF.

The chain links TRBV5-1 to TRBJ2-1; no DNA is available, so the TRBD2 call from TCRdb remains unchecked. In germline, CDR1 is SGHRS, CDR2 YFSETQ. The CDR3 length is 15 residues. CDR3 in amino acids: CASSPGGGGRNEQFF.

The chain is built from TRBV7-6 and TRBJ1-6. The germline CDR1 and CDR2 sequences are SGHVS and FNYEAQ. There are 14 residues in the CDR3. This chain's CDR3 is CASSLEYSRTPLHF. Supplemented by reference TRBV7-6 and TRBJ1-6, the full variable domain reads GAGVSQSPRYKVTKRGQDVALRCDPISGHVSLYWYRQALGQGPEFLTYFNYEAQQDKSGLPNDRFSAERPEGSISTLTIQRTEQRDSAMYRCASSLEYSRTPLHFGNGTRLTVT.

J is TRBJ2-7 and V is TRBV29-1; TCRdb reports TRBD1, a call that lacks DNA to check it against. The CDR3 is 15 amino acids. Germline V lookup: CDR1 SQVTM, CDR2 ANQGSEA. The CDR3 sequence is CSVRSGGQLFNEQYF.

CDR3 residues: CASSFEGDTGELFF. This chain joins TRBV5-1 and TRBJ2-2; the TCRdb D gene call, TRBD2, has no DNA to confirm it. Looked up from germline, CDR1 is SGHRS and CDR2 is YFSETQ. This CDR3 is 14 amino acids long.

The CDR3 loop reads CASSQGASVNTGELFF. The rearrangement joins TRBV3-1 to TRBJ2-2; as DNA is missing, the TRBD2 call by TCRdb cannot be tested. This CDR3 has 16 amino acids. The germline V gene has CDR1 LGHDT and CDR2 YNNKEL (reference sequence).

J is TRBJ1-2 and V is TRBV4-1. CDR1 and CDR2 (germline): MGHRA, YSYEKL. There are 14 residues in the CDR3. CDR3 loop: CASSFGTGSAGYTF.